These 27 T cell receptor beta chains were sequenced from one sample in a study of shared clonotypes between healthy human individuals. The data were produced by immunoSEQ multiplex PCR, yet TCRdb's version contains in-frame clones alone and is incomplete. There are about 2.3 million clones in the sample; about 90% occur only once, and about 0.41% lies in the top ten. The sequenced sample was naive CD4+ T cells from PBMCs. Subset defined: CD45RA+ positively selected. The receptors derive from a man between 18 and 35 years old in good health. Some clones in this sample may be carry-over from other donors' samples.

V gene TRBV13 combines with J gene TRBJ1-1; D is undetermined. V was shortened by 2 bases and J by 1 base, with 8 bases between the two germline ends. Per the germline V gene, CDR1 is PRHDT and CDR2 is FYEKMQ (reference sequence). The CDR3 has 14 residues. The CDR3: CASSLRAPNTEAFF. The CDR3 region has the DNA TGTGCCAGCAGCTTAAGAGCACCGAACACTGAAGCTTTCTTT.

CDR3 region: CASSDLWGPENSPLHF. Written as DNA, the CDR3 is TGTGCCAGCAGTGATCTCTGGGGACCAGAGAATTCACCCCTCCACTTT. The V and J genes are TRBV6-1 and TRBJ1-6; TRBD1 is a possible D gene (5 bases). The CDR3 spans 16 residues. Germline V gene sequence: CDR1 MNHNS, CDR2 SASEGT. Trimming cost V 3 bases and J 7 bases, with 16 bases left between them.

The chain is built from TRBV19 and TRBJ2-7; 11 bases fit TRBD1. Germline V gene sequence: CDR1 LNHDA, CDR2 SQIVND (reference sequence). The length of the CDR3 is 15 residues. J gave up 6 bases and V 5 bases, and 9 bases lay outside the gene matches. The CDR3, as DNA: TGTGCCAGTAGTTCTACCGGGACAGGGGGGATCGAGCAGTACTTC. Translated, it gives CASSSTGTGGIEQYF.

This clone occurred once. The chain recombines TRBV6-5 with TRBJ2-7; TRBD1 matches at 9 bases. The germline gives CDR1 MNHEY, CDR2 SVGAGI. Losses at the gene ends were 6 bases for V and 4 bases for J; bases not matched to a gene: 10. This CDR3 is 15 amino acids long. Here the CDR3 reads CASRPFTGGIYEQYF. In nucleotides, the CDR3 is TGTGCCAGCAGACCCTTTACAGGGGGCATATACGAGCAGTACTTC.

In the case of this clone: Other DNA sequences from this sample encode an identical CDR3 as well. The chain combines TRBV29-1 with TRBJ1-1; TRBD1 might be the D (5 bases). Deletions cut 1 base from V and 0 bases from J, with 6 bases between. This CDR3 is built from 13 residues. The germline V gene has CDR1 SQVTM and CDR2 ANQGSEA. The CDR3, as DNA: TGCAGCGTTGAAGGACAGCTGAACACTGAAGCTTTCTTT. Amino acids: CSVEGQLNTEAFF.

The chain uses TRBV5-4 and TRBJ2-3; 10 positions match TRBD2. This CDR3 has 17 amino acids. Losses at the gene ends were 2 bases for V and 0 bases for J; bases not matched to a gene: 6. CDR1 and CDR2 (germline): SGHNT, YYREEE (reference sequence). CDR3 in amino acids: CASSFDGLADSTDTQYF. CDR3 in DNA: TGTGCCAGCAGCTTCGACGGACTAGCGGATAGCACAGATACGCAGTATTTT.

The rearrangement uses TRBV19 and TRBJ2-1; tentatively, D is TRBD1 or TRBD2 (6 bases each). V shed 6 bases and J shed 4 bases, with 13 bases lying between them. This CDR3 region has 14 residues. The germline CDR1 and CDR2 sequences are LNHDA and SQIVND (reference sequence). CDR3 in DNA: TGTGCCAGTAGGTTGGGGGGCTCATACAATGAGCAGTTCTTC. Its translation: CASRLGGSYNEQFF.

This clone was seen once. The CDR3 reads CASSLVAGEDEQYF. The CDR3 bases are TGTGCCAGCAGCTTAGTGGCGGGAGAGGACGAGCAGTACTTC. This chain links TRBV7-2 with TRBJ2-7; 7 nucleotides agree with TRBD2. The CDR3 runs 14 residues. V gave up 1 base and J gave up 5 bases; unmatched junction bases: 5. Germline V gene data show CDR1 as SGHTA and CDR2 as FQGNSA. Supplemented by reference TRBV7-2 and TRBJ2-7, the full variable domain reads GAGVSQSPSNKVTEKGKDVELRCDPISGHTALYWYRQSLGQGLEFLIYFQGNSAPDKSGLPSDRFSAERTGGSVSTLTIQRTQQEDSAVYLCASSLVAGEDEQYFGPGTRLTVT.

The chain recombines TRBV6-6 with TRBJ1-2; D not resolved. Germline lookup yields CDR1 MNHNY and CDR2 SVGAGI (reference sequence). Trimming shortened V by 10 bases and J by 4 bases, and 25 bases separated the two germline ends. The CDR3 is made up of 16 amino acids. The CDR3 loop reads CATRVRYGGSPYGYTF. Written as DNA, the CDR3 is TGTGCCACCCGAGTACGTTACGGAGGGAGCCCCTATGGCTACACCTTC.

Comments on this clone: Other DNA variants within this sample encode the same CDR3. The rearrangement joins TRBV28 to TRBJ2-1, with D tentatively TRBD2 (6 bases). CDR1 and CDR2 from the germline V gene are MDHEN and SYDVKM. Trimming removed 3 bases from V and 0 bases from J, with 9 bases in between. CDR3 length: 15 residues. The CDR3 is CASSLGGSSYNEQFF. CDR3 DNA: TGTGCCAGCAGTTTGGGGGGATCCTCCTACAATGAGCAGTTCTTC.

Concerning this clone: Other DNA sequences in this sample translate to the same CDR3. The V and J genes are TRBV5-1 and TRBJ1-5; D gene ambiguous. The V gene's germline CDR1 is SGHRS and CDR2 YFSETQ. This CDR3 has 13 residues. Trimming left V 4 bases short and J 0 bases short, with 5 bases between. Written as DNA, the CDR3 is TGCGCCAGCAGCAGAGATAGCAATCAGCCCCAGCATTTT. Amino acids: CASSRDSNQPQHF.

The chain has TRBV5-4 and TRBJ2-5; TRBD2 is a possible D gene (7 bases). This CDR3 is 16 amino acids long. Trimming pared 4 bases from V and 1 base from J, leaving 17 bases between. CDR1 is SGHNT and CDR2 is YYREEE in the germline V gene (reference sequence). CDR3 DNA: TGTGCCAGCAGCCTAGGGGGGGGCCAGTCCCAAGAGACCCAGTACTTC. Protein sequence: CASSLGGGQSQETQYF.

The rearrangement uses TRBV9 and TRBJ2-5; no definite D call. From germline, CDR1 is SGDLS and CDR2 YYNGEE. Trimming pared 0 bases from V and 1 base from J, leaving 7 bases between. The CDR3 contains 14 residues. The CDR3 DNA reads TGTGCCAGCAGCGTAGCTCCACTCCAAGAGACCCAGTACTTC. Translating it yields CASSVAPLQETQYF.

This clone was found once. The chain is built from TRBV18 and TRBJ1-1, with a weak D call TRBD1 (6 bases). V lost 4 bases, J lost 4 bases, and 13 bases lay in between. CDR1 is KGHSH and CDR2 is LQKENI in the germline V gene. The CDR3 consists of 14 residues. The CDR3 nucleotides read TGTGCCAGCTCACAACAGGGACCACTCACTGAAGCTTTCTTT. This gives the protein CASSQQGPLTEAFF.

The CDR3 is CASSYGGANSNYGYTF. In DNA form, the CDR3 reads TGTGCCAGCAGTTACGGTGGGGCCAACTCTAACTATGGCTACACCTTC. The chain carries TRBV6-5 and TRBJ1-2; D is possibly TRBD1 (5 bases). Germline loops: CDR1 MNHEY, CDR2 SVGAGI. The CDR3 is 16 residues long. V was shortened by 2 bases and J by 0 bases, with 13 bases between the two germline ends.

This sequence joins TRBV9 and TRBJ1-2; no clear D gene. The CDR3 is 15 amino acids. V was clipped by 5 bases and J by 7 bases, with 21 bases between them. Germline lookup yields CDR1 SGDLS and CDR2 YYNGEE. For the CDR3, the DNA is TGTGCCAGCAGTCGTTCCGTTGGTGGCGGCATTGGCTACACCTTC. Translated, it gives CASSRSVGGGIGYTF. Filled out from reference TRBV9 and TRBJ1-2, the complete variable domain reads DSGVTQTPKHLITATGQRVTLRCSPRSGDLSVYWYQQSLDQGLQFLIQYYNGEERAKGNILERFSAQQFPDLHSELNLSSLELGDSALYFCASSRSVGGGIGYTFGSGTRLTVV.

The chain combines TRBV28 with TRBJ2-1, with 11 bases identical to TRBD2. From germline, CDR1 is MDHEN and CDR2 SYDVKM. This CDR3 region has 17 residues. Unmatched junction bases numbered 4, after V lost 3 bases and J lost 0 bases. The CDR3 DNA reads as TGTGCCAGCAGTTTCGGACTAGCGGGCCGCTCCTACAATGAGCAGTTCTTC. Amino acids: CASSFGLAGRSYNEQFF. Together with reference TRBV28 and TRBJ2-1, the CDR3 gives the full variable domain: DVKVTQSSRYLVKRTGEKVFLECVQDMDHENMFWYRQDPGLGLRLIYFSYDVKMKEKGDIPEGYSVSREKKERFSLILESASTNQTSMYLCASSFGLAGRSYNEQFFGPGTRLTVL.

V usage is TRBV9 and J usage is TRBJ2-5, with 10 positions matching TRBD2. Germline lookup yields CDR1 SGDLS and CDR2 YYNGEE. V dropped 3 bases and J dropped 5; count of bases not matched to a gene: 4. CDR3 size: 14 residues. This chain's CDR3 is CASSAGTSVETQYF. The CDR3 DNA is TGTGCCAGCAGCGCCGGGACTAGCGTTGAGACCCAGTACTTC.

The chain couples TRBV13 to TRBJ2-5; 7 bases fit TRBD2. Germline V gene data show CDR1 as PRHDT and CDR2 as FYEKMQ (reference sequence). This CDR3 is 13 amino acids long. With 5 bases clipped from V and 3 bases from J, the junction kept 3 bases outside the gene matches. CDR3 nucleotide sequence: TGTGCCAGCAGCCGGACTAGTAAAGAGACCCAGTACTTC. Its protein product is CASSRTSKETQYF.

This chain joins TRBV7-3 and TRBJ2-3; 10 nucleotides agree with TRBD1. The CDR3 runs 17 residues. Germline values: CDR1 SGHTA, CDR2 FQGTGA. V was pared by 3 bases and J by 0 bases, with 6 bases of the junction left unmatched. The DNA for the CDR3 is TGTGCCAGCAGCTTGTCTGGGACAGGGGCTAGCACAGATACGCAGTATTTT. Amino acids: CASSLSGTGASTDTQYF.

The chain has TRBV11-2 and TRBJ2-3; perhaps TRBD1 as D (5 bases). From germline, CDR1 is SGHAT and CDR2 FQNNGV. This CDR3 is 15 amino acids long. The V end was cut by 0 bases, the J end by 3 bases, with 10 bases between. This chain's CDR3 is CASSLDGAATDTQYF. CDR3 nucleotides: TGTGCCAGCAGCTTAGATGGGGCTGCTACAGATACGCAGTATTTT.

The CDR3 nucleotides are TGTGCCAGCAGTCCCGGGACAGGGAGGAATCAGCCCCAGCATTTT. This codes for CASSPGTGRNQPQHF. V is TRBV6-5 and J is TRBJ1-5; 9 nucleotides line up with TRBD1. Germline V gene data show CDR1 as MNHEY and CDR2 as SVGAGI. This CDR3 comprises 15 residues. V shed 5 bases and J 4 bases; nucleotides not matched to a gene: 6.

The chain combines TRBV11-2 with TRBJ2-7; 8 nucleotides match TRBD2. CDR1 and CDR2 (germline): SGHAT, FQNNGV. Losses at the gene ends were 4 bases for V and 2 bases for J; bases not matched to a gene: 10. The CDR3 is made up of 16 amino acids. DNA for the CDR3: TGTGCCAGCAGCTCCGCGGGGGGCAGGGAACCCTACGAGCAGTACTTC. Its protein product is CASSSAGGREPYEQYF. The full variable domain, its missing parts supplied by reference TRBV11-2 and TRBJ2-7, is EAGVAQSPRYKIIEKRQSVAFWCNPISGHATLYWYQQILGQGPKLLIQFQNNGVVDDSQLPKDRFSAERLKGVDSTLKIQPAKLEDSAVYLCASSSAGGREPYEQYFGPGTRLTVT.

J is TRBJ2-1 and V is TRBV5-4; 8 bases agree with TRBD2. The junction had 10 bases not matched to a gene; V was cut back by 2 bases and J by 9 bases. Germline loops: CDR1 SGHNT, CDR2 YYREEE (reference sequence). This CDR3 region has 15 residues. This CDR3 is CASSFSAGAELEQFF. For the CDR3, the DNA is TGTGCCAGCAGCTTCTCAGCGGGAGCTGAGCTTGAGCAGTTCTTC.

V usage is TRBV5-6 and J usage is TRBJ2-7; 10 bases fit TRBD1. The trim removed 3 bases at V and 6 bases at J, leaving 6 bases unmatched. The CDR3 runs to 14 residues. Germline CDR1 reads SGHDT; CDR2 reads YYEEEE. CDR3 residues: CASSWDRGLTEQYF. CDR3 DNA sequence: TGTGCCAGCAGCTGGGACAGGGGTCTTACCGAGCAGTACTTC.

This chain connects TRBV19 to TRBJ1-5; D is unclear. This CDR3 has 13 amino acids. Trimming stripped 4 bases from V and 2 bases from J, with 6 bases between. Looked up from germline, CDR1 is LNHDA and CDR2 is SQIVND (reference sequence). Here the CDR3 DNA reads TGTGCCAGTAGTACGATGGGCAATCAGCCCCAGCATTTT. Protein: CASSTMGNQPQHF.

The genes are TRBV10-3 and TRBJ2-3; 7 nucleotides align to TRBD2. CDR3 length: 15 amino acids. CDR1 and CDR2 from the germline V gene are ENHRY and SYGVKD. Losses at the gene ends were 8 bases for V and 4 bases for J; bases not matched to a gene: 12. As DNA, the CDR3 is TGTGCCATCGCCGGGCGGGGCGGGAGCCCAGATACGCAGTATTTT. Its protein is CAIAGRGGSPDTQYF.